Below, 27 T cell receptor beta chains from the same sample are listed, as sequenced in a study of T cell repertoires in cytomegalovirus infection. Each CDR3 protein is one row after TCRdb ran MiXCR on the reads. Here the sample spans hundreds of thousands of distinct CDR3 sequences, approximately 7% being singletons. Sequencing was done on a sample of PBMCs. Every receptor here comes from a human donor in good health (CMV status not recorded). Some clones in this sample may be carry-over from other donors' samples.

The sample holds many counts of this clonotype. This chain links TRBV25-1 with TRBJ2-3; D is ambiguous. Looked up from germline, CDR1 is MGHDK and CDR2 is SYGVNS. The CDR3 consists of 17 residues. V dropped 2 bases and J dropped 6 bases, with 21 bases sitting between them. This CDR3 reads CASSEPPFGLEGDTQYF. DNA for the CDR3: TGTGCCAGCAGTGAACCACCTTTCGGTCTCGAAGGGGATACGCAGTATTTT.

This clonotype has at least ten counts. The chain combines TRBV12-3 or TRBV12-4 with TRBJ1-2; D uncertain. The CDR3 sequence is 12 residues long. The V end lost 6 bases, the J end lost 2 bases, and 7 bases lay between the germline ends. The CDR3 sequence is CASSLGNYGYTF. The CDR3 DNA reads TGTGCCAGCAGCTTGGGAAACTATGGCTACACCTTC.

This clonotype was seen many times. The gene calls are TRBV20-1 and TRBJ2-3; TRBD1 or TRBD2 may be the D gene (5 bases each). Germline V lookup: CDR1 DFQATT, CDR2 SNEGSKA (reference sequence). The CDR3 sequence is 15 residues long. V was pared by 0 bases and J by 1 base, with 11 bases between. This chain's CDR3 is CSARDFGAGTDTQYF. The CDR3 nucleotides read TGCAGTGCTAGAGATTTCGGGGCGGGCACAGATACGCAGTATTTT.

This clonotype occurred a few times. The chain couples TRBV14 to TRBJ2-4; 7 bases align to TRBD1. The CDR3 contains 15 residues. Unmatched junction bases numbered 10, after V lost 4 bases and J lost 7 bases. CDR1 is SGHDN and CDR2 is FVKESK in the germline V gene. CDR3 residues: CASSLTGSTVNIQYF. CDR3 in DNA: TGTGCCAGCAGCCTGACAGGGTCCACCGTTAACATTCAGTACTTC.

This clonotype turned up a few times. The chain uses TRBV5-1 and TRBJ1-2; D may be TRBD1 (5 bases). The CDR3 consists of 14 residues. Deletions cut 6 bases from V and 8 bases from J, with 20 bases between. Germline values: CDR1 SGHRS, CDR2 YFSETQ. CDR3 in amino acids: CASTSSTGAWGYTF. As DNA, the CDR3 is TGCGCCAGCACCTCTTCGACTGGGGCTTGGGGCTACACCTTC.

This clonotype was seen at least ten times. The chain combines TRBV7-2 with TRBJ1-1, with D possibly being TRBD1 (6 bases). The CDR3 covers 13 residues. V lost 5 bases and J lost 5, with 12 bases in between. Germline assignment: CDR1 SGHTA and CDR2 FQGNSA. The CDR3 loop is CASSRRGTTEAFF. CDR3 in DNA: TGTGCCAGCAGCAGGAGGGGGACGACTGAAGCTTTCTTT.

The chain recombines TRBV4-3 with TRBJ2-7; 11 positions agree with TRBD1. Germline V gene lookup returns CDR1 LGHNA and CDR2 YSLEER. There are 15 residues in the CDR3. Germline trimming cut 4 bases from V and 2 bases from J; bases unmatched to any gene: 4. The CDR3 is CASSPGTGGTYEQYF. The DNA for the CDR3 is TGCGCCAGCAGCCCCGGGACAGGGGGGACCTACGAGCAGTACTTC.

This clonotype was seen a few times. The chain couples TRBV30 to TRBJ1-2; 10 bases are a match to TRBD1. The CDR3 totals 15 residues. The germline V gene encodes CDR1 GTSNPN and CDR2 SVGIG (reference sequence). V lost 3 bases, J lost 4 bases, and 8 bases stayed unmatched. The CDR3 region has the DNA TGTGCCTGGAGCGGAGTGCGACAGGGGGCCTATGGCTACACCTTC. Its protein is CAWSGVRQGAYGYTF.

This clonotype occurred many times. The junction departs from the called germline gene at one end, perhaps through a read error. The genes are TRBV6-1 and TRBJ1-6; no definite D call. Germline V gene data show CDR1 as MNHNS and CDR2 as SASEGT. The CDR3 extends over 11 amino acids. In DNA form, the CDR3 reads TGTGCCAGCATGAATAATCCACCCCTCCACTTT. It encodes CASMNNPPLHF.

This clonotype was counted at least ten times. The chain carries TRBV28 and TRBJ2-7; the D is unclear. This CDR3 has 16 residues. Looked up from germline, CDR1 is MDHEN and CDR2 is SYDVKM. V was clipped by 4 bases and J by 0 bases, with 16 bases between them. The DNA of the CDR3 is TGTGCCAGCAGTTCCGTTTTCAATAGGAGCTCCTACGAGCAGTACTTC. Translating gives CASSSVFNRSSYEQYF.

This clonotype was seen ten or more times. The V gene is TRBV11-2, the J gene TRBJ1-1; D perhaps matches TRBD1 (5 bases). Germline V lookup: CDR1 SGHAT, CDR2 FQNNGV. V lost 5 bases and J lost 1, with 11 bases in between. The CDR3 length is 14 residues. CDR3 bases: TGTGCCAGCAGCCGGGGCGCGAAGAACACTGAAGCTTTCTTT. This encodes CASSRGAKNTEAFF.

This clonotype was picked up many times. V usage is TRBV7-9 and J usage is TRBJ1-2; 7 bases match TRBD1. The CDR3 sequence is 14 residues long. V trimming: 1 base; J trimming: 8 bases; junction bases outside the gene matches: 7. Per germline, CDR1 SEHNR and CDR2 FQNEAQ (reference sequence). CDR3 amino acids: CASSLGGQLLGYTF. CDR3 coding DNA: TGTGCCAGCAGCTTAGGGGGACAGCTTCTAGGCTACACCTTC.

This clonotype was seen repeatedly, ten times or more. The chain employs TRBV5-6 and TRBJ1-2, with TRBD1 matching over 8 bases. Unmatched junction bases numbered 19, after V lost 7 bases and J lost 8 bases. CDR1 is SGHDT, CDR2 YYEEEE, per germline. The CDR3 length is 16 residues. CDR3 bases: TGTGCCAGCTGGACCGGAGCAGGGGGCGCATATAGCGGCTACACCTTC. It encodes CASWTGAGGAYSGYTF. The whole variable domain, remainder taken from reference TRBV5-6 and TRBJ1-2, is DAGVTQSPTHLIKTRGQQVTLRCSPKSGHDTVSWYQQALGQGPQFIFQYYEEEERQRGNFPDRFSGHQFPNYSSELNVNALLLGDSALYLCASWTGAGGAYSGYTFGSGTRLTVV.

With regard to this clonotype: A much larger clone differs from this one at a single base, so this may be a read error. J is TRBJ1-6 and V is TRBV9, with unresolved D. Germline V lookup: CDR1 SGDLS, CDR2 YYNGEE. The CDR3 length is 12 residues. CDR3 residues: CASSVVDSPPHF. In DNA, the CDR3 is TGTGCCAGCAGCGTAGTGGATTCACCCCCCCACTTT.

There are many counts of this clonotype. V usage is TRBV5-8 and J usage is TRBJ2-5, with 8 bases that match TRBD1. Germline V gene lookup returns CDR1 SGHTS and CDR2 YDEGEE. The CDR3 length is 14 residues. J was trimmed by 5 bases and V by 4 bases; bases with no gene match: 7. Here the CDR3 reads CASSPRAGGETQYF. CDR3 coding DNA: TGTGCCAGCAGCCCTCGGGCAGGGGGCGAGACCCAGTACTTC. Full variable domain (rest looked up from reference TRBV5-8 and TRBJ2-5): EAGVTQSPTHLIKTRGQQATLRCSPISGHTSVYWYQQALGLGLQFLLWYDEGEERNRGNFPPRFSGRQFPNYSSELNVNALELEDSALYLCASSPRAGGETQYFGPGTRLLVL.

The CDR3: CSARARGPDTQYF. The CDR3 coding sequence is TGCAGTGCTAGAGCCCGGGGCCCAGATACGCAGTATTTT. The chain joins TRBV20-1 to TRBJ2-3, with D perhaps matching TRBD1 or TRBD2 (5 bases each). This CDR3 has 13 residues. CDR1 DFQATT and CDR2 SNEGSKA come from the germline V gene (reference sequence). V shed 1 base and J shed 4 bases, with 9 bases lying between them.

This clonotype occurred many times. CDR3 amino acids: CASSQVRGTAEAFF. The CDR3 DNA reads as TGCGCCAGCAGCCAAGTCAGAGGTACGGCTGAAGCTTTCTTT. This chain uses TRBV4-3 with TRBJ1-1, with no clear D. The CDR3 has 14 residues. Per the germline V gene, CDR1 is LGHNA and CDR2 is YSLEER. V lost 1 base, J lost 6 bases, and 12 bases lay in between.

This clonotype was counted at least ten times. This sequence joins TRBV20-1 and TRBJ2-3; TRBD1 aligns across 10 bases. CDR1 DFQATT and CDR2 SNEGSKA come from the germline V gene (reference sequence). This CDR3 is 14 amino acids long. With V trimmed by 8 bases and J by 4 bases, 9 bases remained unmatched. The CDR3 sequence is CSTTGQGLADTQYF. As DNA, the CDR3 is TGCAGTACGACGGGACAGGGGTTAGCAGATACGCAGTATTTT.

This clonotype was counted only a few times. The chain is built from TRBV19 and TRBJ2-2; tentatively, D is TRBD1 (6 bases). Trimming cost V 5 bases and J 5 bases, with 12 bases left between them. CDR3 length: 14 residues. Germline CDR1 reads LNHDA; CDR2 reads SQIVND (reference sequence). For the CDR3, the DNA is TGTGCCAGTAGTGGGGGACACCTAACCGGGGAGCTGTTTTTT. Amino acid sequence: CASSGGHLTGELFF. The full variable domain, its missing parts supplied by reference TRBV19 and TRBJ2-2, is DGGITQSPKYLFRKEGQNVTLSCEQNLNHDAMYWYRQDPGQGLRLIYYSQIVNDFQKGDIAEGYSVSREKKESFPLTVTSAQKNPTAFYLCASSGGHLTGELFFGEGSRLTVL.

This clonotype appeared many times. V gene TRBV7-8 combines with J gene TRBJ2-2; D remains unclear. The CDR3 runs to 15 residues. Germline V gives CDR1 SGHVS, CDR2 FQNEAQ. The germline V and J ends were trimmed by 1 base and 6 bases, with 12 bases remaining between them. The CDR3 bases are TGTGCCAGCAGCTTAGTGGAGACATCGCCCGGGGAGCTGTTTTTT. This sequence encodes CASSLVETSPGELFF.

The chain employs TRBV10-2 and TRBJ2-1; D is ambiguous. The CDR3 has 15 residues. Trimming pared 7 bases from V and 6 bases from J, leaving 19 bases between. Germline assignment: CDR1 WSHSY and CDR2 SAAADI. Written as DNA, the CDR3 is TGCGCCAGCAATAGACCTCAATTAGGGCTCAATGAGCAGTTCTTC. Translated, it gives CASNRPQLGLNEQFF.

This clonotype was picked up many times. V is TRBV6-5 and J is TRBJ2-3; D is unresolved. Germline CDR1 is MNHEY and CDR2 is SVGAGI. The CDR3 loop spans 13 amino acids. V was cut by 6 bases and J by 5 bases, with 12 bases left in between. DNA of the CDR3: TGTGCCAGCAGGGACGACTGGGGAGATACGCAGTATTTT. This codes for CASRDDWGDTQYF.

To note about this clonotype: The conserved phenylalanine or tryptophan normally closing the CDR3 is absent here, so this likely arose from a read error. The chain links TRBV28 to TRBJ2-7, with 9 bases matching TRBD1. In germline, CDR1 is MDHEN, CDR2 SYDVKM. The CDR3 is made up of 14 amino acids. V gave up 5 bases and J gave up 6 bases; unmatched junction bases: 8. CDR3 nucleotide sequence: TGTGCCAGCAGTGATCCGGGGACAGGGACCGAGCAGTACCTC. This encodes CASSDPGTGTEQYL.

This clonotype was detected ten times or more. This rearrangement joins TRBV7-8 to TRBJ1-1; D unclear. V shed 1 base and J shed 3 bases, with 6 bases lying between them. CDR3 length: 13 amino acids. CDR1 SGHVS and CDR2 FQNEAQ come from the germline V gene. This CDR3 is CASSLVGDTEAFF. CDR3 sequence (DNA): TGTGCCAGCAGCTTAGTGGGAGACACTGAAGCTTTCTTT.

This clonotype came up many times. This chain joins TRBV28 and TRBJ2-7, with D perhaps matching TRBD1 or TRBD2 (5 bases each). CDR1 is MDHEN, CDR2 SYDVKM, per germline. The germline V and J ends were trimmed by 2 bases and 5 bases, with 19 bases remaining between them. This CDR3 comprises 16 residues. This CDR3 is CASSLRDPRLKNEQYF. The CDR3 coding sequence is TGTGCCAGCAGTTTAAGGGACCCTCGGCTGAAGAACGAGCAGTACTTC.

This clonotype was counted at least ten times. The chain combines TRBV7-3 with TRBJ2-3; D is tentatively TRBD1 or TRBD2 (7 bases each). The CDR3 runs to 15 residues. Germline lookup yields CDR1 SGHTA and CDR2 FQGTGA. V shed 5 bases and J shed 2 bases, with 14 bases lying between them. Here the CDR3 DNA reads TGTGCCAGCAGCCCAGGGGGGGGAGTCACAGATACGCAGTATTTT. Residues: CASSPGGGVTDTQYF.

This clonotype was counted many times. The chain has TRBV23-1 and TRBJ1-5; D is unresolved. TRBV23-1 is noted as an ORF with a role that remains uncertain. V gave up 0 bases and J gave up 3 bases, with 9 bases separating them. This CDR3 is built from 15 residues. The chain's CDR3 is CASSQSGPDNQPQHF. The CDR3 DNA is TGCGCCAGCAGTCAATCAGGGCCGGACAATCAGCCCCAGCATTTT.